A selection of T cell receptor beta chains follows, all from one sample in a study of T-cell memory formation after mild COVID-19. TCRdb reanalysed the 5' RACE reads using MiXCR and keeps one entry per CDR3 protein. This table has tens of thousands of distinct CDR3 sequences, about a quarter appearing once. Material for sequencing was PBMCs or a T cell subset sorted from them (not recorded which). These receptors were taken from a man younger than 30 who had mild COVID-19 (a few samples of this study predate the infection). Cell type and time point are not known. Each CDR3 is given with its conserved first and last residue. The D gene is left open where the match is weak. For some rows the clone size is stated as once, few or many, or as a class when expanded; others skip it.

-	16	TRBD1	TRBV6-5	TRBJ1-6	CASSQSTGFLNSPLHF	TGTGCCAGCAGCCAATCGACAGGGTTCCTAAATTCACCCCTCCACTTT
-	15	-	TRBV6-2/TRBV6-3	TRBJ2-3	CASSYIGRTTDTQYF	TGTGCCAGCAGTTACATCGGCCGGACCACAGATACGCAGTATTTT
-	13	-	TRBV2	TRBJ2-3	CASAGAPADTQYF	TGTGCCAGCGCGGGGGCGCCCGCAGATACGCAGTATTTT
-	15	-	TRBV4-1	TRBJ2-7	CASSPRTVLGDEQYF	TGCGCCAGCAGCCCGCGGACAGTCCTGGGGGACGAGCAGTACTTC
-	14	-	TRBV27	TRBJ1-1	CASSLSGVNTEAFF	TGTGCCAGCAGTTTATCAGGGGTCAACACTGAAGCTTTCTTT
-	13	-	TRBV12-3/TRBV12-4	TRBJ1-2	CASSFGWSYGYTF	TGTGCCAGCAGTTTCGGTTGGAGCTATGGCTACACCTTC
few	16	-	TRBV2	TRBJ2-1	CARGAGAGASYNEQFF	TGTGCCAGGGGCGCGGGGGCCGGGGCCTCCTACAATGAGCAGTTCTTC
-	15	TRBD1	TRBV7-2	TRBJ2-5	CASSLVGGTVETQYF	TGTGCCAGCAGCTTAGTAGGTGGGACAGTAGAGACCCAGTACTTC
-	13	TRBD2	TRBV10-3	TRBJ2-1	CATQRGGGNEQFF	TGTGCCACCCAGCGGGGGGGTGGCAATGAGCAGTTCTTC
-	14	TRBD1	TRBV7-9	TRBJ2-3	CASSGGQGADTQYF	TGTGCCAGCAGCGGGGGCCAGGGGGCAGATACGCAGTATTTT
-	16	-	TRBV3-1	TRBJ1-3	CASSAEIGFTGNTIYF	TGTGCCAGCAGCGCAGAAATAGGGTTTACTGGAAACACCATATATTTT
-	16	-	TRBV6-2/TRBV6-3	TRBJ2-7	CASSSASGLRSYEQYF	TGTGCCAGCAGCTCCGCCTCGGGGTTAAGGTCCTACGAGCAGTACTTC
-	11	-	TRBV2	TRBJ2-7	CASSSQYEQYF	TGTGCCAGCAGTAGCCAGTACGAGCAGTACTTC
-	14	TRBD2	TRBV9	TRBJ2-7	CASSRGTSTYEQYF	TGTGCCAGCAGCAGAGGGACTAGCACCTACGAGCAGTACTTC
-	17	TRBD2	TRBV5-1	TRBJ2-1	CASSPGTSGGSYNEQFF	TGCGCCAGCAGCCCTGGGACTAGCGGGGGATCCTACAATGAGCAGTTCTTC
-	13	-	TRBV20-1	TRBJ2-3	CSARDGQDDTQYF	TGCAGTGCTAGAGATGGCCAGGATGATACGCAGTATTTT
few	17	TRBD1	TRBV7-9	TRBJ2-4	CASSLVGGGQGADIQYF	TGTGCCAGCAGCTTAGTAGGAGGCGGCCAGGGGGCAGACATTCAGTACTTC
-	19	TRBD2	TRBV4-1	TRBJ2-3	CASSQADASGGVSTDTQYF	TGCGCCAGCAGCCAAGCGGACGCTAGCGGGGGGGTGAGCACAGATACGCAGTATTTT
-	15	-	TRBV9	TRBJ1-1	CASSVEVASNTEAFF	TGTGCCAGCAGCGTAGAGGTGGCCAGTAACACTGAAGCTTTCTTT
-	14	-	TRBV5-4	TRBJ2-7	CASSWGDSSYEQYF	TGTGCCAGCAGTTGGGGAGACAGCTCCTACGAGCAGTACTTC
-	17	TRBD1	TRBV4-1	TRBJ2-3	CASSPFGQGASTDTQYF	TGCGCCAGCAGCCCCTTCGGACAGGGGGCCTCGACAGATACGCAGTATTTT
few	14	-	TRBV7-9	TRBJ1-5	CASSPTGYNQPQHF	TGTGCCAGCAGCCCCACAGGGTACAATCAGCCCCAGCATTTT
few	17	TRBD1	TRBV12-3/TRBV12-4	TRBJ2-3	CASSLHPGTGLTDTQYF	TGTGCCAGCAGTCTACATCCCGGGACAGGGCTCACAGATACGCAGTATTTT
-	12	-	TRBV6-6	TRBJ2-1	CASSPVLGEQFF	TGTGCCAGCAGCCCGGTTCTGGGTGAGCAGTTCTTC
-	14	-	TRBV7-2	TRBJ1-1	CASSSTPANTEAFF	TGTGCCAGCAGCTCCACCCCCGCGAACACTGAAGCTTTCTTT
few	21	-	TRBV12-3/TRBV12-4	TRBJ1-1	CASSLARARVWVRSMNTEAFF	TGTGCCAGCAGTTTAGCTCGTGCCAGGGTTTGGGTCCGCTCGATGAACACTGAAGCTTTCTTT
-	19	TRBD2	TRBV5-1	TRBJ2-3	CASSLRQPLAGGPWDTQYF	TGCGCCAGCAGCTTGAGGCAACCTCTAGCGGGGGGGCCGTGGGATACGCAGTATTTT
many	13	-	TRBV6-5	TRBJ1-2	CASSYSARDGYTF	TGTGCCAGCAGTTACAGTGCACGGGATGGCTACACCTTC
few	14	TRBD1	TRBV12-3/TRBV12-4	TRBJ2-5	CASSYRGIRETQYF	TGTGCCAGCAGTTACAGGGGCATCAGAGAGACCCAGTACTTC
few	14	-	TRBV20-1	TRBJ2-2	CSASLDRNTGELFF	TGCAGTGCTAGTCTGGACAGGAACACCGGGGAGCTGTTTTTT
-	15	TRBD1	TRBV13	TRBJ2-1	CASSSQGARGNEQFF	TGTGCCAGCAGCTCTCAGGGGGCGCGGGGCAATGAGCAGTTCTTC
-	17	-	TRBV7-9	TRBJ2-3	CASIEFQVQSSTDTQYF	TGTGCCAGCATCGAGTTCCAGGTTCAATCTAGCACAGATACGCAGTATTTT
-	15	TRBD2	TRBV4-2	TRBJ2-2	CASSPTSGGPGELFF	TGTGCCAGCAGCCCGACTAGCGGGGGGCCCGGGGAGCTGTTTTTT
-	13	-	TRBV12-3/TRBV12-4	TRBJ2-2	CASSPDNTGELFF	TGTGCCAGCAGCCCTGATAACACCGGGGAGCTGTTTTTT
once	16	TRBD1	TRBV6-5	TRBJ1-2	CASSYSWTGANYGYTF	TGTGCCAGCAGTTACTCATGGACAGGGGCTAACTATGGCTACACCTTC
-	14	-	TRBV11-2	TRBJ2-3	CASSPAGLGDTQYF	TGTGCCAGCAGCCCCGCCGGGTTGGGAGATACGCAGTATTTT
-	16	-	TRBV5-1	TRBJ2-5	CASTLGQGRIQETQYF	TGCGCCAGCACCCTTGGGCAGGGGAGGATTCAGGAGACCCAGTACTTC
-	14	-	TRBV7-9	TRBJ2-1	CALSPRAGKGEQFF	TGTGCGCTCAGCCCAAGGGCAGGGAAGGGTGAGCAGTTCTTC
-	14	-	TRBV4-3	TRBJ1-1	CASSQAKADTEAFF	TGCGCCAGCAGCCAAGCCAAGGCCGACACTGAAGCTTTCTTT
once	17	TRBD2	TRBV12-3/TRBV12-4	TRBJ2-3	CASSPYSASGATDTQYF	TGTGCCAGCAGTCCCTACTCGGCTAGCGGGGCGACAGATACGCAGTATTTT
few	12	-	TRBV25-1	TRBJ2-7	CASTTDSYEQYF	TGTGCCAGCACTACTGACAGCTACGAGCAGTACTTC
-	14	TRBD1	TRBV4-1	TRBJ2-7	CASSPGQGANEQYF	TGCGCCAGCAGCCCCGGACAGGGGGCAAACGAGCAGTACTTC
many	14	-	TRBV12-3/TRBV12-4	TRBJ2-7	CASSLAGPNYEQYF	TGTGCCAGCAGTTTAGCGGGACCAAACTACGAGCAGTACTTC
-	15	-	TRBV21-1	TRBJ1-2	CASSLFWGGVYGYTF	TGTGCCAGCAGCTTGTTCTGGGGAGGGGTCTATGGCTACACCTTC
-	12	-	TRBV7-2	TRBJ2-5	CASYGTQGNQYF	TGTGCCAGCTACGGGACCCAGGGCAACCAGTACTTC
-	14	-	TRBV20-1	TRBJ1-1	CSARDYKSSTEAFF	TGCAGTGCTAGAGATTATAAGTCTTCCACTGAAGCTTTCTTT
-	13	-	TRBV5-1	TRBJ2-7	CASSLVQGDEQYF	TGCGCCAGCAGCTTGGTACAGGGCGACGAGCAGTACTTC
-	15	TRBD2	TRBV6-2/TRBV6-3	TRBJ2-5	CASRPGRGDQETQYF	TGTGCCAGCCGTCCGGGGCGGGGGGACCAAGAGACCCAGTACTTC
-	14	TRBD1	TRBV12-3/TRBV12-4	TRBJ2-7	CASSEGQAVGEQYF	TGTGCCAGCAGTGAGGGACAGGCTGTCGGCGAGCAGTACTTC
once	15	-	TRBV12-3/TRBV12-4	TRBJ1-3	CASRTGAPSGNTIYF	TGTGCCAGCAGAACAGGCGCTCCCTCTGGAAACACCATATATTTT
-	21	TRBD2	TRBV6-2/TRBV6-3	TRBJ2-2	CASSYRAPRGLAGIPTGELFF	TGTGCCAGCAGTTACCGAGCGCCACGTGGACTAGCGGGGATACCGACCGGGGAGCTGTTTTTT
-	11	-	TRBV12-3/TRBV12-4	TRBJ2-5	CASSPTGDYFF	TGTGCCAGCAGCCCGACAGGCGACTATTTTTTC
-	15	-	TRBV6-5	TRBJ2-1	CASSPGFSLDHEQFF	TGTGCCAGCAGCCCTGGATTCTCATTAGACCATGAGCAGTTCTTC
-	12	-	TRBV27	TRBJ1-1	CATADEGWEAFF	TGTGCCACCGCTGATGAGGGTTGGGAAGCTTTCTTT
-	15	TRBD1	TRBV12-3/TRBV12-4	TRBJ1-2	CASRPRGRVTYGYTF	TGTGCCAGCAGGCCTAGGGGGCGCGTCACCTATGGCTACACCTTC
few	14	-	TRBV20-1	TRBJ2-7	CSARDRGIPYEQYF	TGCAGTGCTAGAGATCGGGGGATCCCCTACGAGCAGTACTTC
few	12	-	TRBV11-2	TRBJ2-3	CASSLPLDTQYF	TGTGCCAGCAGCTTACCGCTAGATACGCAGTATTTT
-	18	-	TRBV4-1	TRBJ2-5	CASSQSRGGGGYQETQYF	TGCGCCAGCAGCCAGTCTCGCGGCGGTGGTGGGTACCAAGAGACCCAGTACTTC
-	14	-	TRBV27	TRBJ1-6	CASSWRRGNSPLHF	TGTGCCAGCAGTTGGCGCAGGGGTAATTCACCCCTCCACTTT
-	15	-	TRBV21-1	TRBJ2-7	CASTVYGGSSYEQYF	TGTGCCAGCACGGTTTATGGGGGTAGCTCCTACGAGCAGTACTTC